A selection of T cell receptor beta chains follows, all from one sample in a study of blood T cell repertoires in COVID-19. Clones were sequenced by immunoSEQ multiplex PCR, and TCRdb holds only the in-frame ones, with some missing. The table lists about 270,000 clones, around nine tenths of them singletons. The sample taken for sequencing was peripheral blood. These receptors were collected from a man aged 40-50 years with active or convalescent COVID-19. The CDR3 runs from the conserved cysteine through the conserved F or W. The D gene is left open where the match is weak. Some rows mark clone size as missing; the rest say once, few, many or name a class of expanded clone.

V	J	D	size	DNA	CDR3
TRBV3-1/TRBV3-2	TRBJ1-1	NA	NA	TGTGCCAGCAGCCAAAGGGGGAGTGAAGCTTTCTTT	CASSQRGSEAFF
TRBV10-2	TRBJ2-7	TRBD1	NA	TGCGCCAGCAGTGATGGTTGGACAGGGGACTCCTACGAGCAGTACTTC	CASSDGWTGDSYEQYF
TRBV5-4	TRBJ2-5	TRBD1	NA	TGTGCCAGCAGCTTGGGCTGGGACAGCCAAGAGACCCAGTACTTC	CASSLGWDSQETQYF
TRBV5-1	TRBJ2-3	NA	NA	TGCGCCAGCAGCCCCGGGGGATACGGCACAGATACGCAGTATTTT	CASSPGGYGTDTQYF
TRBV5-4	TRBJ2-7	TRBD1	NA	TGTGCCAGCAGCTCGCAACAGGGGGCGTCAAGCGAGCAGTACTTC	CASSSQQGASSEQYF
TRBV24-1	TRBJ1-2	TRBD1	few	TGTGCCACCACCGGACAGGGGACTAGAAAGGGCTATGGCTACACCTTC	CATTGQGTRKGYGYTF
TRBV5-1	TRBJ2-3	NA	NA	TGCGCCAGCAGCTTGTGGAGCGCAGATACGCAGTATTTT	CASSLWSADTQYF
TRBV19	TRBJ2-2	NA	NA	TGTGCCAGTAGTACTAGGGACAGCGGAGGGACCGGGGAGCTGTTTTTT	CASSTRDSGGTGELFF
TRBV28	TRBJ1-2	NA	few	TGTGCCAGCAGCGGCACAGGCTATGGCTACACCTTC	CASSGTGYGYTF
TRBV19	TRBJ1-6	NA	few	TGTGCCAGTAGTTACAATATTAACCAGGGTGCAAGCTATAATTCACCCCTCCACTTT	CASSYNINQGASYNSPLHF
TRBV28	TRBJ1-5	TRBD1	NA	TGTGCCAGCAGCCTGATTGACAGGGGTAGGACTCAGCCCCAGCATTTT	CASSLIDRGRTQPQHF
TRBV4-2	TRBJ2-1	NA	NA	TGTGCCAGCAGCCAAGGGCGGGCAACAGCACACAATGAGCAGTTCTTC	CASSQGRATAHNEQFF
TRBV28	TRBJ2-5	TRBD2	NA	TGTGCCAGCAGTTTACCGGGGGGGCTCCAAGAGACCCAGTACTTC	CASSLPGGLQETQYF
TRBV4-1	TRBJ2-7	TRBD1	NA	TGCGCCAGCAGCCACGCTTCCGGGACAGGGATCTACGAGCAGTACTTC	CASSHASGTGIYEQYF
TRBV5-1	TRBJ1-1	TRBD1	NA	TGCGCCAGCAGCTTGCAGGGGGGCGGCGGCACTGAAGCTTTCTTT	CASSLQGGGGTEAFF
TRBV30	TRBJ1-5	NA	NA	TGTGCCTGGAGTGGGGTTGGGGGCCTTCAGCCCCAGCATTTT	CAWSGVGGLQPQHF
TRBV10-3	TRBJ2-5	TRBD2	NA	TGTGCCACGGAAGTGGCGGGGGGCAGGGGTCAAGAGACCCAGTACTTC	CATEVAGGRGQETQYF
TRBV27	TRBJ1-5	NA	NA	TGTGCCAGCAGTTTTGGCCATAGCAATCAGCCCCAGCATTTT	CASSFGHSNQPQHF
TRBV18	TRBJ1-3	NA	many	TGTGCCAGCTCACCCCCGGGACTGACCTCTGGAAACACCATATATTTT	CASSPPGLTSGNTIYF
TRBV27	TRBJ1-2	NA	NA	TGTGCCAGCAAAGCGACGGCGGGGGGGCGCGAAGGATATTCTGGCTACACCTTC	CASKATAGGREGYSGYTF
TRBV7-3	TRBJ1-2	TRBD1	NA	TGTGCCAGCAGCTCTCAAGGGGGCGCGGAGGGCTACACCTTC	CASSSQGGAEGYTF
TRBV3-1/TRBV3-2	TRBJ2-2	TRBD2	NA	TGTGCCAGCAGCCAACCTATAGCGGGGGGTTCCTCCGGGGAGCTGTTTTTT	CASSQPIAGGSSGELFF
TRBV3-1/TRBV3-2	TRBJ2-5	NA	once	TGTGCCAGCAGCCCTACGGGTGTTCAGACCCAGTACTTC	CASSPTGVQTQYF
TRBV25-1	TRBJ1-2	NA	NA	TGTGCCAGCAGTCACCTAAATAACTATGGCTACACCTTC	CASSHLNNYGYTF
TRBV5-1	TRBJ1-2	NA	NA	TGCGCCAGCAGCTTGGCAGGGGTAGGTGGCTACACCTTC	CASSLAGVGGYTF
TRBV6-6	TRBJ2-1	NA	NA	TGTGCCAGCAGTACCGTTGCGGGGAGGAGTAATGAGCAGTTCTTC	CASSTVAGRSNEQFF
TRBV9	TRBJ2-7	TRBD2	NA	TGTGCCAGCAGCGCGGGGGGGACTAGCGAGACGCAGTACTTC	CASSAGGTSETQYF
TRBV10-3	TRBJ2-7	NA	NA	TGTGCCATCAGTGAGTTACAGTACGAGCAGTACTTC	CAISELQYEQYF
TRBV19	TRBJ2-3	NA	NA	TGTGCCAGTAGTATGTGGCCGAGGAGGCCCGATACGCAGTATTTT	CASSMWPRRPDTQYF
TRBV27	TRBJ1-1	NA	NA	TGTGCCAGCCAACCAGGGCAGCTAACGCGTGAAGCTTTCTTT	CASQPGQLTREAFF
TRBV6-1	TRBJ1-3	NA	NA	TGTGCCAGCAGTGAAGCTTCTACGTACGGAAACACCATATATTTT	CASSEASTYGNTIYF
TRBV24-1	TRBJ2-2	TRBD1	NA	TGTGCCACCAGTGATATCCGGGACAGGGACACCGGGGAGCTGTTTTTT	CATSDIRDRDTGELFF
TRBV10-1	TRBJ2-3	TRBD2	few	TGCGCCAGCAGTGGAGGGCTAGCGGTTTTCGATACGCAGTATTTT	CASSGGLAVFDTQYF
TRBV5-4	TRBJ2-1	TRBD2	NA	TGTGCCAGCAGCCACTACGCCAGCGGGGCTAAACCGAATGAGCAGTTCTTC	CASSHYASGAKPNEQFF
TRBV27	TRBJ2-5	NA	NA	TGTGCCAGCAGCCCCTGGGGGCCCCAAGAGACCCAGTACTTC	CASSPWGPQETQYF
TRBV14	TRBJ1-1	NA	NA	TGTGCCAGCAGCCAAGGCCGGGTCGCATGGCGGGCTTTCTTT	CASSQGRVAWRAFF
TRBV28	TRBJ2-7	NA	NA	TGTGCCAGCAGTTCTTTAGAAGTACCCTACGAGCAGTACTTC	CASSSLEVPYEQYF
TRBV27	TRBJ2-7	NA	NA	TGTGCCAGCAGTTTGCGGGGGCCTATCTACGAGCAGTACTTC	CASSLRGPIYEQYF
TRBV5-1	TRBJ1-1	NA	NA	TGCGCCAGCAGCGCACCCTCGGCGGGGAACACTGAAGCTTTCTTT	CASSAPSAGNTEAFF